The clone carrying this TCR beta chain was observed many times. As yet, its antigen is unknown. The data are from a study of molecular identifiers for immune sequencing clone quantification. General study results and limits: Whereas clones above 20 RNA copies held under 1% of naive-cell molecules, they held over 98% of effector molecules.

Preparation of naive CD8 libraries involved roughly 19,000 to 1,000,000 sorted cells and 10%, 30% or 50% RNA. Libraries of bulk TCR were made by previously described methods (with listed TCR primers). One entry per CDR3 protein results from TCRdb running MiXCR on the PCR reads. Of about 97,000 distinct CDR3 sequences in the sample, roughly a quarter are singletons; the top ten hold 0.94%. The sequenced sample was naive CD8+ T cells from blood, with Jurkat cell RNA spiked in. Stated subset: FACS-sorted CD8+CD4-CCR7+CD45RA+ naive T cells. This sequence was found in a human donor in good health. Some libraries in this study had Jurkat cell RNA spiked in.

CDR3 sequence reads: CASSQGTGEAFF. CDR3 coding DNA: TGCGCCAGCAGCCAAGGGACAGGAGAAGCTTTCTTT. The genes are TRBV4-3 and TRBJ1-1; 7 bases align to TRBD1. The trim removed 1 base at V and 8 bases at J, leaving 1 base unmatched. Germline CDR1 and CDR2: LGHNA and YSLEER. This CDR3 comprises 12 residues.